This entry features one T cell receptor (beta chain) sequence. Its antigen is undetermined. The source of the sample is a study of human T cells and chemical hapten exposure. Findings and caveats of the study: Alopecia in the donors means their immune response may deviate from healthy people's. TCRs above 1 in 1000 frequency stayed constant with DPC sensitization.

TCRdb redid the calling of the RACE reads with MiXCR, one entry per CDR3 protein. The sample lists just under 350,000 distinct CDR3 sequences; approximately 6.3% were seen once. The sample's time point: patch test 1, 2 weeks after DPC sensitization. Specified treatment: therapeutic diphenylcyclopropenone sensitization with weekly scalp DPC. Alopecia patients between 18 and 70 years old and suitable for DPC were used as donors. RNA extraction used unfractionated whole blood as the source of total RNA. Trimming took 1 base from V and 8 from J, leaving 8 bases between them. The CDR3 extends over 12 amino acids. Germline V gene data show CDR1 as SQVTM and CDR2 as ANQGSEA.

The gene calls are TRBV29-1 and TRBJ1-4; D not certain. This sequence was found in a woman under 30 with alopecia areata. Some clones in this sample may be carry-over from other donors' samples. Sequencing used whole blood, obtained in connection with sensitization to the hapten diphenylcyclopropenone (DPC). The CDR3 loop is CSVEVGQEKLFF. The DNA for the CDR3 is TGCAGCGTTGAAGTAGGCCAGGAAAAACTGTTTTTT.